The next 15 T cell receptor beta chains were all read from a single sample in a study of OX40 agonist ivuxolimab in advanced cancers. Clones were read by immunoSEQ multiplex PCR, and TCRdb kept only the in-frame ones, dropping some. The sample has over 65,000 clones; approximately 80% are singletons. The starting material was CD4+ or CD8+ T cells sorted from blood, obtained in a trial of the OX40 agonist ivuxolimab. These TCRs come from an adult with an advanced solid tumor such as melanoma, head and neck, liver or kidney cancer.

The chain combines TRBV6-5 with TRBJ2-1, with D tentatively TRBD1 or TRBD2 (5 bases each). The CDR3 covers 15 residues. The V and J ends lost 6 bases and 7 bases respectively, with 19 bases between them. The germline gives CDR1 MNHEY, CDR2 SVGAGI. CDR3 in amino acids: CASSSGQGGYNEQFF. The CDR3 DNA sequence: TGTGCCAGCAGCTCCGGACAAGGAGGTTATAATGAGCAGTTCTTC.

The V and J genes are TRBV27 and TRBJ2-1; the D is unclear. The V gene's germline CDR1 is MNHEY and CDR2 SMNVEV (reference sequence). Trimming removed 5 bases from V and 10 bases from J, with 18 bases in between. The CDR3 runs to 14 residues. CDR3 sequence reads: CASSLPPPREEQFF. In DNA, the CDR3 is TGTGCCAGCAGTCTACCACCCCCTAGAGAGGAGCAGTTCTTC.

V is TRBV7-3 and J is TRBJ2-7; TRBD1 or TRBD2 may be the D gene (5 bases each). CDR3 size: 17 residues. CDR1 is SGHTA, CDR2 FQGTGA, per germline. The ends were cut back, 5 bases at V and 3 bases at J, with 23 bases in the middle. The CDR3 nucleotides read TGTGCCAGCAGCCCGACAGACCGGACTCCTACCCACTACGAGCAGTACTTC. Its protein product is CASSPTDRTPTHYEQYF.

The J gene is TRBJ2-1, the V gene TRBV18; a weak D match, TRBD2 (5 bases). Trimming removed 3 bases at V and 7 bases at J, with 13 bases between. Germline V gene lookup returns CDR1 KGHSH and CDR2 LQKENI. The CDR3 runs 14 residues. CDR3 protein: CASSPPPGGNEQFF. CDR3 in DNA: TGTGCCAGCTCACCTCCCCCAGGCGGGAATGAGCAGTTCTTC.

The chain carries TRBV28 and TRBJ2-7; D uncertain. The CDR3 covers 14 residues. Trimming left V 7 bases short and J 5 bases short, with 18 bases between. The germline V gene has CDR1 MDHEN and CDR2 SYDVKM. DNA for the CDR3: TGTGCCAGCACCCGCTCGGCTTTCTATGACGAGCAGTACTTC. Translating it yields CASTRSAFYDEQYF.

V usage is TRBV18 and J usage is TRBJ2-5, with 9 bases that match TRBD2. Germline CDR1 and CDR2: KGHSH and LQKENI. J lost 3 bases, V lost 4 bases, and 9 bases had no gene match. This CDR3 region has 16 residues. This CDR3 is CASSRQDLAGKETQYF. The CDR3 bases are TGTGCCAGCTCACGGCAGGACCTAGCGGGGAAAGAGACCCAGTACTTC.

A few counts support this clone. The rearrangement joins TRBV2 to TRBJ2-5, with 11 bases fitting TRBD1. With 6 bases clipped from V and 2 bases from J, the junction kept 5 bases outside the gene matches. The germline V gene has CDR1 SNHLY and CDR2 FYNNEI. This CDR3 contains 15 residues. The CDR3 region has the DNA TGTGCCAGCAGGACGGACAGGGGGCATCAAGAGACCCAGTACTTC. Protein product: CASRTDRGHQETQYF.

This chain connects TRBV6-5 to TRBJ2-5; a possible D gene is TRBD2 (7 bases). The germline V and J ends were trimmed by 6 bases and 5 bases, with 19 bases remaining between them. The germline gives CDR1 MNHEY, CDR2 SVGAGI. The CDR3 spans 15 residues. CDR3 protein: CASRPPGGDDETQYF. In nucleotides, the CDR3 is TGTGCCAGCAGACCACCGGGGGGCGATGACGAGACCCAGTACTTC.

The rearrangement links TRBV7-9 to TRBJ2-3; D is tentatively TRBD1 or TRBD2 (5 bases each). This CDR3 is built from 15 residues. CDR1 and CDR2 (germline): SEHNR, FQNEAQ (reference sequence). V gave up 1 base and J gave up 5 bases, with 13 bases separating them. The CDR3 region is CASSLVGARGDTQYF. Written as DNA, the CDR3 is TGTGCCAGCAGCTTAGTCGGGGCCCGGGGAGATACGCAGTATTTT.

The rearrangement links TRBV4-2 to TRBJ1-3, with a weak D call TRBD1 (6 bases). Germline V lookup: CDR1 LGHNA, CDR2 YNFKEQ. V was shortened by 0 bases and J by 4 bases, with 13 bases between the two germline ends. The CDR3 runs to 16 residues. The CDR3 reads CASSQEAGGPGNTIYF. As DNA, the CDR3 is TGTGCCAGCAGCCAAGAGGCGGGGGGGCCAGGAAACACCATATATTTT.

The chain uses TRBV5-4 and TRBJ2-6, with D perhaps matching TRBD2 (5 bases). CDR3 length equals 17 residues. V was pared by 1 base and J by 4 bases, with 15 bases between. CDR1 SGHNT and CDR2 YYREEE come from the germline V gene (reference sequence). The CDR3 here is CASSLFEGPLGANVLTF. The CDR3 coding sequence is TGTGCCAGCAGCTTGTTTGAGGGCCCCCTCGGGGCCAACGTCCTGACTTTC.

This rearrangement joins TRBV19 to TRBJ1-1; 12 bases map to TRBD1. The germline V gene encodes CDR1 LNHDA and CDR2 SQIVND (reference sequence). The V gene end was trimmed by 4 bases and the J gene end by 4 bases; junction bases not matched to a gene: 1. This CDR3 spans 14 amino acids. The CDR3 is CASSTGQGATEAFF. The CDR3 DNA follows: TGTGCCAGTAGTACGGGACAGGGGGCCACTGAAGCTTTCTTT.

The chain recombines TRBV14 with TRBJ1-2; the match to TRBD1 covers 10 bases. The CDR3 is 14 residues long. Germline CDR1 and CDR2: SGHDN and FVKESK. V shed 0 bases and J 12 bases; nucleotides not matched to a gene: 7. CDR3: CASSQDRTGGRDTF. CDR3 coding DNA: TGTGCCAGCAGCCAAGATCGGACAGGGGGTAGGGACACCTTC.

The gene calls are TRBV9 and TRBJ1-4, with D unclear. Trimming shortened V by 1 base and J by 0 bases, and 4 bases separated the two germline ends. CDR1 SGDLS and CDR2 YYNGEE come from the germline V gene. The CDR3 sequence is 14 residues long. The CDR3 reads CASSVLPTNEKLFF. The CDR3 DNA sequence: TGTGCCAGCAGCGTATTGCCAACTAATGAAAAACTGTTTTTT. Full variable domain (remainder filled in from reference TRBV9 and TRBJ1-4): DSGVTQTPKHLITATGQRVTLRCSPRSGDLSVYWYQQSLDQGLQFLIQYYNGEERAKGNILERFSAQQFPDLHSELNLSSLELGDSALYFCASSVLPTNEKLFFGSGTQLSVL.

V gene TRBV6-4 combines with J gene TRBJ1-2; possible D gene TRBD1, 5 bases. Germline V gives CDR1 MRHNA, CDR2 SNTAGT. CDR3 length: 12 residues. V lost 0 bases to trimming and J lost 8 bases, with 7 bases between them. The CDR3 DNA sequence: TGTGCCAGCAGTGACTCCAGGGACGGCTACACCTTC. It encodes CASSDSRDGYTF.